The 30 T cell receptor beta chains below all came from one sample that was sequenced in a study of Ad26.COV2.S vaccination and SARS-CoV-2 variants. Repertoires were generated with immunoSEQ multiplex PCR, while TCRdb's copy carries only in-frame clones and drops some. This table holds about 380,000 clones, roughly 85% found once. Noted treatment: roughly 18 received Ad26.COV2.S at low or high dose, single or two shots; 5 received placebo; per-sample allocation not given. Sampling was performed 63 days after the first vaccine or placebo injection. The sequenced sample was peripheral blood, obtained in a trial of Ad26.COV2.S vaccine versus placebo. The source of these receptors is a person aged 18-65 years who received the Ad26.COV2.S COVID-19 vaccine or a placebo.

V and J are TRBV19 and TRBJ2-1; possibly TRBD1 or TRBD2 for D (6 bases each). The germline CDR1 and CDR2 sequences are LNHDA and SQIVND (reference sequence). V was pared by 7 bases and J by 0 bases, with 13 bases between. This CDR3 is 15 amino acids long. CDR3 sequence reads: CASNPGAGSYNEQFF. The CDR3 DNA follows: TGTGCCAGTAACCCGGGGGCGGGCTCCTACAATGAGCAGTTCTTC. The variable domain in full, completed from reference TRBV19 and TRBJ2-1, reads DGGITQSPKYLFRKEGQNVTLSCEQNLNHDAMYWYRQDPGQGLRLIYYSQIVNDFQKGDIAEGYSVSREKKESFPLTVTSAQKNPTAFYLCASNPGAGSYNEQFFGPGTRLTVL.

At least ten counts were recorded for this clone. V is TRBV5-4 and J is TRBJ2-7; D ambiguous. This CDR3 is built from 14 residues. Germline CDR1 and CDR2: SGHNT and YYREEE (reference sequence). The V end was cut by 2 bases, the J end by 6 bases, with 15 bases between. This CDR3 reads CASSFSGVTGEQYF. The CDR3 DNA reads as TGTGCCAGCAGCTTCTCTGGGGTTACGGGCGAGCAGTACTTC.

Concerning this clone itself: Other DNA sequences of this sample code for an identical CDR3. The V call is TRBV7-9, the J call TRBJ2-7, with unresolved D. The CDR3 sequence is 13 residues long. The V gene's germline CDR1 is SEHNR and CDR2 FQNEAQ (reference sequence). V lost 1 base, J lost 0 bases, and 4 bases lay in between. The CDR3 loop reads CASSLVSSYEQYF. The CDR3 DNA reads TGTGCCAGCAGCTTAGTCTCCTCCTACGAGCAGTACTTC.

This clone was recorded at least ten times. Here the CDR3 DNA reads TGTGCCAGCAGTACCCTACAGGGTTGGATTGAGTCTGGGTCAATGCACACTGAAGCTTTCTTT. Its translation: CASSTLQGWIESGSMHTEAFF. V and J are TRBV6-2 or TRBV6-3 and TRBJ1-1; possible D gene TRBD1, 6 bases. Trimming removed 5 bases from V and 3 bases from J, with 34 bases in between. This CDR3 region has 21 residues. Germline V gene lookup returns CDR1 MNHEY and CDR2 SVGEGT.

The chain links TRBV19 to TRBJ2-7; 8 nucleotides agree with TRBD1. The CDR3 is 17 amino acids. V lost 3 bases, J lost 6 bases, and 16 bases stayed unmatched. CDR1 and CDR2 from the germline V gene are LNHDA and SQIVND (reference sequence). The CDR3 spells CASSIPSGRGLMVEQYF. CDR3 DNA sequence: TGTGCCAGTAGTATCCCCTCGGGCAGGGGGCTTATGGTCGAGCAGTACTTC. The variable domain in full, completed from reference TRBV19 and TRBJ2-7, reads DGGITQSPKYLFRKEGQNVTLSCEQNLNHDAMYWYRQDPGQGLRLIYYSQIVNDFQKGDIAEGYSVSREKKESFPLTVTSAQKNPTAFYLCASSIPSGRGLMVEQYFGPGTRLTVT.

V and J are TRBV7-9 and TRBJ1-2, with 9 bases that match TRBD1. There are 14 residues in the CDR3. Germline V gene sequence: CDR1 SEHNR, CDR2 FQNEAQ (reference sequence). V lost 4 bases and J lost 3; bases outside the gene matches: 3. This CDR3 is CASSSGQGDYGYTF. The CDR3 nucleotides read TGTGCCAGCAGCTCGGGACAGGGAGACTATGGCTACACCTTC.

The V call is TRBV7-2, the J call TRBJ1-2; tentative D call: TRBD1 (6 bases). Germline V gives CDR1 SGHTA, CDR2 FQGNSA. V was cut by 8 bases and J by 7 bases, with 20 bases left in between. The CDR3 is made up of 14 amino acids. CDR3 sequence: CASSRAGGASGYTF. CDR3 DNA sequence: TGTGCCAGCTCCCGCGCGGGGGGCGCGAGTGGCTACACCTTC. The whole variable domain, remainder taken from reference TRBV7-2 and TRBJ1-2, is GAGVSQSPSNKVTEKGKDVELRCDPISGHTALYWYRQSLGQGLEFLIYFQGNSAPDKSGLPSDRFSAERTGGSVSTLTIQRTQQEDSAVYLCASSRAGGASGYTFGSGTRLTVV.

This sequence joins TRBV6-1 and TRBJ2-3, with D possibly TRBD2 on 5 matching bases. Per germline, CDR1 MNHNS and CDR2 SASEGT. Deletions cut 2 bases from V and 0 bases from J, with 9 bases between. The CDR3 contains 15 residues. CDR3 in amino acids: CASSEIGGSTDTQYF. The DNA for the CDR3 is TGTGCCAGCAGTGAAATCGGAGGTAGCACAGATACGCAGTATTTT.

The gene calls are TRBV15 and TRBJ2-7, with 8 bases aligning to TRBD1. Trimming removed 4 bases from V and 2 bases from J; junction bases left unmatched: 7. The length of the CDR3 is 15 residues. Germline V gene lookup returns CDR1 LNHNV and CDR2 YYDKDF (reference sequence). The CDR3 sequence: CATSKGYRGTYEQYF. The DNA of the CDR3 is TGTGCCACCAGCAAAGGTTACAGGGGGACCTACGAGCAGTACTTC.

The J gene is TRBJ1-1, the V gene TRBV2; D is unresolved. There are 12 residues in the CDR3. V lost 8 bases and J lost 5, with 12 bases in between. Per the germline V gene, CDR1 is SNHLY and CDR2 is FYNNEI. This chain's CDR3 is CASALLGTEAFF. CDR3 nucleotides: TGTGCCAGCGCTCTGCTGGGAACTGAAGCTTTCTTT.

The chain combines TRBV7-9 with TRBJ1-2, with no clear D. The CDR3 spans 14 residues. From germline, CDR1 is SEHNR and CDR2 FQNEAQ (reference sequence). V lost 2 bases and J lost 8, with 15 bases in between. The CDR3 loop reads CASSLPIYNRGYTF. The CDR3 DNA reads TGTGCCAGCAGCTTACCCATCTATAATCGGGGCTACACCTTC.

The rearrangement joins TRBV30 to TRBJ1-1, with D unresolved. Germline loops: CDR1 GTSNPN, CDR2 SVGIG (reference sequence). The V and J ends lost 1 base and 4 bases respectively, with 19 bases between them. This CDR3 contains 16 residues. In nucleotides, the CDR3 is TGTGCCTGGAGTGGGTACCGCAAGAGCCCCTTCACTGAAGCTTTCTTT. This gives the protein CAWSGYRKSPFTEAFF.

V usage is TRBV10-1 and J usage is TRBJ2-1, with 9 bases that match TRBD2. With 4 bases clipped from V and 9 bases from J, the junction kept 7 bases outside the gene matches. Germline V lookup: CDR1 WNHNN, CDR2 SYGVQD (reference sequence). This CDR3 is built from 14 residues. The CDR3 sequence is CASSGGLAGTEQFF. The CDR3 DNA reads TGCGCCAGCAGTGGGGGGCTAGCGGGGACTGAGCAGTTCTTC.

This chain uses TRBV2 with TRBJ2-1; D unclear. Trimming left V 6 bases short and J 10 bases short, with 13 bases between. The V gene's germline CDR1 is SNHLY and CDR2 FYNNEI. The CDR3 contains 12 residues. The chain's CDR3 is CASRPRLGEQFF. The CDR3 bases are TGTGCCAGCAGGCCCAGACTTGGCGAGCAGTTCTTC.

This sequence joins TRBV5-4 and TRBJ1-6, with a tentative D call TRBD1 (5 bases). The CDR3 loop spans 12 amino acids. Germline CDR1 and CDR2: SGHNT and YYREEE (reference sequence). V lost 5 bases to trimming and J lost 14 bases, with 14 bases between them. CDR3 bases: TGTGCCAGCAGGTCGGGACTCGGATCCCTCCACTTT. Its protein is CASRSGLGSLHF.

The CDR3 sequence is CASSYGGGNQPQHF. For the CDR3, the DNA is TGTGCCAGCAGTTACGGCGGGGGCAATCAGCCCCAGCATTTT. The rearrangement uses TRBV6-5 and TRBJ1-5; D gene ambiguous. CDR1 and CDR2 from the germline V gene are MNHEY and SVGAGI. The CDR3 loop spans 14 amino acids. Trimming shortened V by 2 bases and J by 2 bases, and 7 bases separated the two germline ends.

This chain links TRBV9 with TRBJ1-6; D might be TRBD1 (5 bases). Germline V gene sequence: CDR1 SGDLS, CDR2 YYNGEE. This CDR3 is built from 15 residues. V lost 0 bases and J lost 5, with 9 bases in between. The CDR3 sequence is CASSVAGPNNSPLHF. The CDR3 region has the DNA TGTGCCAGCAGCGTAGCGGGGCCAAATAATTCACCCCTCCACTTT.

The chain carries TRBV7-9 and TRBJ2-5; possible D gene TRBD1, 6 bases. V was cut by 7 bases and J by 4 bases, with 16 bases left in between. Germline CDR1 and CDR2: SEHNR and FQNEAQ (reference sequence). The CDR3 loop spans 14 amino acids. As DNA, the CDR3 is TGTGCCAGCACCAACTATCAGGGGTCAGAGACCCAGTACTTC. Protein: CASTNYQGSETQYF. Supplemented by reference TRBV7-9 and TRBJ2-5, the full variable domain reads DTGVSQNPRHKITKRGQNVTFRCDPISEHNRLYWYRQTLGQGPEFLTYFQNEAQLEKSRLLSDRFSAERPKGSFSTLEIQRTEQGDSAMYLCASTNYQGSETQYFGPGTRLLVL.

The chain employs TRBV7-8 and TRBJ1-2, with 9 bases lining up with TRBD1. The junction had 2 bases not matched to a gene; V was cut back by 7 bases and J by 2 bases. The CDR3 is 13 residues long. Germline values: CDR1 SGHVS, CDR2 FQNEAQ. The CDR3 DNA is TGTGCCAGCAACAGGGGGCGGAACTATGGCTACACCTTC. The encoded protein is CASNRGRNYGYTF.

The rearrangement uses TRBV6-5 and TRBJ1-5; D remains ambiguous. V lost 0 bases and J lost 0, with 6 bases in between. The germline V gene encodes CDR1 MNHEY and CDR2 SVGAGI. The CDR3 is made up of 15 amino acids. DNA of the CDR3: TGTGCCAGCAGTTACTCCCGATTTAGCAATCAGCCCCAGCATTTT. Protein product: CASSYSRFSNQPQHF.

This clone was found once. V gene TRBV7-3 combines with J gene TRBJ2-5; tentatively, D is TRBD1 (6 bases). This CDR3 is built from 13 residues. V dropped 2 bases and J dropped 7 bases, with 11 bases sitting between them. The V gene's germline CDR1 is SGHTA and CDR2 FQGTGA. This chain's CDR3 is CASSLDRSGTQYF. For the CDR3, the DNA is TGTGCCAGCAGCTTAGACAGGTCTGGGACCCAGTACTTC.

Comments on this clone: One end of the junction varies from germline; a read error may be responsible. J is TRBJ1-2 and V is TRBV3-1 (or the pseudogene TRBV3-2); TRBD1 agrees at 7 bases. Germline V CDR1 and CDR2: LGHDT, YNNKEL (reference sequence). This CDR3 is built from 13 residues. CDR3 residues: CASSQDLDRPNSF. The CDR3 nucleotides are TGTGCCAGCAGCCAAGATCTGGACAGGCCTAATTCCTTC.

The CDR3 spells CASSPGGGNQPQHF. CDR3 nucleotides: TGTGCCAGCTCACCGGGGGGCGGGAATCAGCCCCAGCATTTT. This chain links TRBV18 with TRBJ1-5; possibly TRBD1 for D (6 bases). V lost 3 bases to trimming and J lost 4 bases, with 10 bases between them. This CDR3 region has 14 residues. The germline V gene encodes CDR1 KGHSH and CDR2 LQKENI.

The chain carries TRBV24-1 and TRBJ2-3; D is undetermined. The CDR3 length is 14 residues. The V end was cut by 4 bases, the J end by 5 bases, with 12 bases between. Germline CDR1 reads KGHDR; CDR2 reads SFDVKD. The CDR3 here is CATSEANPQDTQYF. As DNA, the CDR3 is TGTGCCACCAGTGAAGCAAACCCGCAAGATACGCAGTATTTT.

This rearrangement joins TRBV14 to TRBJ2-6; no reliable D call. The CDR3 runs 14 residues. V lost 6 bases and J 0 bases, leaving 6 bases between the germline ends. The V gene's germline CDR1 is SGHDN and CDR2 FVKESK. The CDR3 region is CASRRGSGANVLTF. The CDR3 nucleotides read TGTGCCAGCAGGCGTGGCTCTGGGGCCAACGTCCTGACTTTC.

The J gene is TRBJ2-7, the V gene TRBV6-5, with 12 bases that match TRBD1. The V segment lost 6 bases and the J segment 9 bases; nucleotides outside the gene matches: 9. Germline V gives CDR1 MNHEY, CDR2 SVGAGI. CDR3 length: 14 amino acids. The DNA of the CDR3 is TGTGCCAGCAGAGGTACGGGACAGGGGGCCGGGCAGTACTTC. Its protein product is CASRGTGQGAGQYF.

The rearrangement uses TRBV2 and TRBJ2-7; D not certain. The CDR3 is 14 residues long. V was cut by 9 bases and J by 0 bases, with 15 bases left in between. In germline, CDR1 is SNHLY, CDR2 FYNNEI. CDR3 in DNA: TGTGCCAGTGGACGCCCCCCTCACTCCTACGAGCAGTACTTC. Translated, it gives CASGRPPHSYEQYF.

This sequence joins TRBV27 and TRBJ2-2; D tentatively reads TRBD1 or TRBD2 (6 bases each). This CDR3 is 13 amino acids long. V lost 6 bases to trimming and J lost 6 bases, with 11 bases between them. The V gene's germline CDR1 is MNHEY and CDR2 SMNVEV (reference sequence). The DNA of the CDR3 is TGTGCCAGCAGAGGGGGGCTGGCCGGGGAGCTGTTTTTT. Translation gives CASRGGLAGELFF.

This clone was seen many times. This chain joins TRBV11-2 and TRBJ1-1; D call uncertain. V was cut by 5 bases and J by 2 bases, with 3 bases left in between. The germline CDR1 and CDR2 sequences are SGHAT and FQNNGV. CDR3 length: 11 amino acids. The CDR3 reads CASSPNTEAFF. The CDR3 DNA reads as TGTGCCAGCAGCCCTAACACTGAAGCTTTCTTT.

The chain joins TRBV6-2 or TRBV6-3 to TRBJ2-2; D tentatively reads TRBD1 or TRBD2 (6 bases each). CDR1 is MNHEY and CDR2 is SVGEGT in the germline V gene. The CDR3 covers 16 residues. Trimming cost V 6 bases and J 0 bases, with 14 bases left between them. This chain's CDR3 is CASSRGTTANTGELFF. DNA of the CDR3: TGTGCCAGCAGCCGCGGGACAACCGCGAACACCGGGGAGCTGTTTTTT.